This T cell receptor (beta chain) derives from a study of high-grade serous ovarian cancer treatment subgroups. Study-level findings and limits: Spatial context was lost because tumors were sequenced in bulk.

The CDR3 has 13 amino acids. Trimming shortened V by 2 bases and J by 0 bases, and 4 bases separated the two germline ends. CDR1 MNHEY and CDR2 SVGAGI come from the germline V gene. With respect to this clone: Its antigen remains unidentified.

Sequencing used immunoSEQ multiplex PCR; TCRdb keeps in-frame clones, though not all of them. The table shows about 18,000 clones, with approximately 72% occurring only once. Tumor samples were obtained before definitive surgery or chemotherapy. Sequenced input: tumor tissue. The TCR originated in a human donor with high-grade serous ovarian cancer. The chain combines TRBV6-5 with TRBJ2-5; unclear D gene. The CDR3, as DNA: TGTGCCAGCAGTTACGACAACCAAGAGACCCAGTACTTC. Protein: CASSYDNQETQYF.